Listed here are 13 T cell receptor beta chains from one sample, sequenced in a study of blood T cell repertoires in COVID-19 (dated by TCRdb to 2018 to 2021). To prepare the library, the immunoSEQ multiplex PCR assay was applied. TCRdb mirrors the immuneACCESS table, restricted to in-frame sequences. Some clones are absent from its copies; in checked studies, under half trace to an unresolved V gene, and the reason for the others is unknown. Across this sample there are 90,000 to 100,000 clones, with approximately 84% seen only once. The top ten clones comprise roughly 17% of the sample. The specimen was peripheral blood. The source of these receptors is an older woman with acute or convalescent COVID-19.

This clone was observed a single time. The chain employs TRBV4-1 and TRBJ1-4, with D tentatively TRBD1 (6 bases). V was cut by 3 bases and J by 4 bases, with 12 bases left in between. Per germline, CDR1 MGHRA and CDR2 YSYEKL. The CDR3 is 15 residues long. The CDR3 here is CASSQEGQFNEKLFF. The CDR3 coding sequence is TGCGCCAGCAGCCAGGAAGGACAGTTTAATGAAAAACTGTTTTTT.

This chain uses TRBV9 with TRBJ2-4; tentatively, D is TRBD2 (6 bases). The CDR3 extends over 16 amino acids. V gave up 0 bases and J gave up 7 bases, with 17 bases separating them. Germline V lookup: CDR1 SGDLS, CDR2 YYNGEE. CDR3 in amino acids: CASSVDGEAGRNIQYF. The CDR3, as DNA: TGTGCCAGCAGCGTAGACGGGGAGGCGGGGCGGAACATTCAGTACTTC. The variable domain in full, with the rest retrieved from reference TRBV9 and TRBJ2-4, is DSGVTQTPKHLITATGQRVTLRCSPRSGDLSVYWYQQSLDQGLQFLIQYYNGEERAKGNILERFSAQQFPDLHSELNLSSLELGDSALYFCASSVDGEAGRNIQYFGAGTRLSVL.

This rearrangement joins TRBV7-3 to TRBJ1-2, with D possibly TRBD1 on 5 matching bases. V dropped 0 bases and J dropped 6 bases, with 11 bases sitting between them. This CDR3 has 14 amino acids. Germline V gene sequence: CDR1 SGHTA, CDR2 FQGTGA. CDR3 nucleotide sequence: TGTGCCAGCAGCTTAACCTCCCGGGGGGATGGCTACACCTTC. Protein sequence: CASSLTSRGDGYTF.

V is TRBV5-4 and J is TRBJ2-3; no clear D. The CDR3 has 12 amino acids. Germline CDR1 reads SGHNT; CDR2 reads YYREEE (reference sequence). Trimming removed 7 bases from V and 0 bases from J, with 6 bases in between. CDR3 in DNA: TGTGCCAGCTCTCGGAGCACAGATACGCAGTATTTT. Its protein is CASSRSTDTQYF.

The chain employs TRBV6-5 and TRBJ2-7, with TRBD2 matching 8 bases. There are 15 residues in the CDR3. CDR1 and CDR2 from the germline V gene are MNHEY and SVGAGI. V gave up 6 bases and J gave up 7 bases; unmatched junction bases: 14. CDR3 in DNA: TGTGCCAGCAGGGTGGGAGGTAGCGGGGTGCGTGAGCAGTACTTC. It codes for CASRVGGSGVREQYF.

The sample holds a few counts of this clone. The chain is built from TRBV6-1 and TRBJ1-2; weak D call: TRBD1 (5 bases). This CDR3 spans 14 amino acids. Germline CDR1 MNHNS, CDR2 SASEGT. The V and J ends lost 3 bases and 5 bases respectively, with 13 bases between them. The CDR3 region is CASSDWGRGYGYTF. The CDR3 DNA follows: TGTGCCAGCAGTGATTGGGGGAGGGGTTATGGCTACACCTTC.

The gene calls are TRBV7-9 and TRBJ2-5, with 8 bases aligning to TRBD1. CDR3 size: 13 residues. V gave up 5 bases and J gave up 4 bases; unmatched junction bases: 3. Germline V lookup: CDR1 SEHNR, CDR2 FQNEAQ (reference sequence). In DNA, the CDR3 is TGTGCCAGCAGCCCCAGGGGGCTAGAGACCCAGTACTTC. It encodes CASSPRGLETQYF.

This clone was detected only once. This chain uses TRBV5-1 with TRBJ1-4; perhaps TRBD1 as D (5 bases). Trimming stripped 4 bases from V and 0 bases from J, with 7 bases between. Germline V gene sequence: CDR1 SGHRS, CDR2 YFSETQ. This CDR3 comprises 14 residues. CDR3 nucleotide sequence: TGCGCCAGCAGCGGGGCCCCAACTAATGAAAAACTGTTTTTT. Residues: CASSGAPTNEKLFF.

This clone appeared a single time. The genes are TRBV7-6 and TRBJ2-5; no reliable D call. CDR1 is SGHVS, CDR2 FNYEAQ, per germline. With 4 bases removed from V and 1 base from J, the gap between germline ends came to 4 bases. CDR3 size: 12 residues. CDR3 in DNA: TGTGCCAGCAGCTCCCGCCAAGAGACCCAGTACTTC. Translation gives CASSSRQETQYF.

By sample share, this clone is medium-sized (0.01 to 0.1%). This chain uses TRBV21-1 with TRBJ1-3. TRBV21-1 is a listed pseudogene. This CDR3 contains 17 residues. This CDR3 reads CASSRHERRRSGNTIYF. The CDR3 bases are TGTGCCAGCAGCAGACACGAACGGAGGCGCTCTGGAAACACCATATATTTT.

This chain connects TRBV5-1 to TRBJ1-4; 8 bases match TRBD1. The trim removed 6 bases at V and 3 bases at J, leaving 4 bases unmatched. Germline V CDR1 and CDR2: SGHRS, YFSETQ. The CDR3 is 14 amino acids. In DNA form, the CDR3 reads TGCGCCAGCACCACAGGGGGGGCTAATGAAAAACTGTTTTTT. This gives the protein CASTTGGANEKLFF.

The V and J genes are TRBV30 and TRBJ1-5, with TRBD1 matching 9 bases. The trim removed 5 bases at V and 0 bases at J, leaving 8 bases unmatched. CDR3 length: 16 amino acids. Germline V gives CDR1 GTSNPN, CDR2 SVGIG (reference sequence). Here the CDR3 reads CAWSYRTGDSNQPQHF. The CDR3 bases are TGTGCCTGGTCCTATCGGACAGGGGATAGCAATCAGCCCCAGCATTTT.

In regard to this clone: The junction departs from germline at one end; a sequencing error may be responsible. The chain has TRBV7-7 and TRBJ2-7; D not resolved. Germline CDR1 and CDR2: SSHAT and FNYEAQ (reference sequence). The CDR3 extends over 16 amino acids. This CDR3 is CASSSARHHLSYEQYF. The CDR3 DNA reads as TGTGCTAGCAGCTCTGCGAGGCACCACTTATCCTACGAGCAGTACTTC.